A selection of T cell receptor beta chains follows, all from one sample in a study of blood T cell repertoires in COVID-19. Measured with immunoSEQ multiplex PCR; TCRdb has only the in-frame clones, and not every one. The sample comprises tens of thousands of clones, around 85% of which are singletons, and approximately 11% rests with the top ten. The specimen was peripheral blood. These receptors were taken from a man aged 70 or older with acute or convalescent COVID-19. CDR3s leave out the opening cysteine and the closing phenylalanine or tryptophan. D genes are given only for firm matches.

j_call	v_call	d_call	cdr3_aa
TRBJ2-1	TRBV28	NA	ASSLFGQQYNEQF
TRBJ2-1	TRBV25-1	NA	ASSPRTQRQNEQF
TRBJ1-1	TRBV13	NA	ASSFRQARNTEAF
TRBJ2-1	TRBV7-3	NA	ASSLMAGDYNEQF
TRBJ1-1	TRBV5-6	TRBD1	ASSVQGGTEAF
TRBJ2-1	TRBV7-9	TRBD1	ASSIRQGNEQF
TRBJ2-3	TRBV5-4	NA	ASSISGTSTDTQY
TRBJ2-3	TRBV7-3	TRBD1	ASSWTGGATDTQY
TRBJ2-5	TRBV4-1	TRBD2	ASSQVGLAGLQETQY
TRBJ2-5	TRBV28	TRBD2	ASSLGGGPQETQY
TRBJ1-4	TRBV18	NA	ASSPQGSSEKLF
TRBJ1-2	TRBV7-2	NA	ASSETYTGGYT
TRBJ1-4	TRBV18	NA	ASSAQTRATNEKLF
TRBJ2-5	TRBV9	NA	ASSPLRGLETQY
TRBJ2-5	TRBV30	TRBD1	AWSGGTGGRETQY
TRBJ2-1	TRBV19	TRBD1	ASSTLPGQGTNEQF
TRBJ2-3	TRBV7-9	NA	ASSLAPAVGNTQY
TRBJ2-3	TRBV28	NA	ASRSVGEDTQY
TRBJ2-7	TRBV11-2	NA	ASSGGPGVEQY
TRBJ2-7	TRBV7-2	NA	ASRPDPGNYEQY
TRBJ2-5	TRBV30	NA	AWSTRGGLKTQY
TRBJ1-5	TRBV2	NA	ASSEPLPRSNQPQH
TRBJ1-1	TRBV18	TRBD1	ASSPSLDRAEAF
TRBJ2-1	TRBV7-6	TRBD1	ASSDGTGEDNEQF
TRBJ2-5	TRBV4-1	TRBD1	ASSQGLGQALGAQY
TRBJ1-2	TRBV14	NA	ASSQVGEPNYGYT